This entry is about one TCR beta chain. Its antigen is not identified. Vbeta (60) and Jbeta (13) primers were used in the PCR. Authors' data handling: Approximately 9.9 million shared chains were among the roughly 78 million unique TCR beta chains that a later analysis counted. Clones were read by immunoSEQ multiplex PCR, and TCRdb kept only the in-frame ones, dropping some. V, J and clone size are those of that table, while D and trimming were read from the DNA. Of 130,000 to 150,000 clones in the sample, 80% were seen once. Despite likely unrecorded immune exposures, the donors were nominally healthy at the time of sampling. This sample was taken from a study of cytomegalovirus exposure and HLA in healthy donors. The CDR3 runs 11 residues. The germline gives CDR1 DFQATT, CDR2 SNEGSKA (reference sequence). V was clipped by 7 bases and J by 2 bases, with 8 bases between them. Study observations and caveats: For most subjects, TCR beta sequences were reported to predict HLA-A and HLA-B alleles with accuracy. Highest at DRB1 and lowest at HLA-C, TCR association rates differed among HLA loci in a later analysis.

The chain carries TRBV20-1 and TRBJ2-5; D might be TRBD2 (6 bases). This sequence originates from a man in his forties or fifties in good health and CMV-seropositive. The sequencing input was PBMCs. In DNA, the CDR3 is TGCAGTGTAGCGGTTCAAGAGACCCAGTACTTC. Protein sequence: CSVAVQETQYF.